One sample yielded the 24 T cell receptor beta chains listed below, sequenced in a study of long-term antiretroviral therapy in people with HIV. Run at survey level, the immunoSEQ assay was version v3.0. Some clones are missing from TCRdb's copy, which holds only in-frame ones; the method was immunoSEQ multiplex PCR. The sample records about 30,000 clones, about 95% being singletons. Sample: unsorted PBMCs, taken about 6.6 years after starting antiretroviral therapy. The receptors shown here come from a man aged 25 to 45 with HIV.

DNA for the CDR3: TGTGCCAGCAGCTTGCGAGGGCCAGACACCATATATTTT. It yields the protein CASSLRGPDTIYF. The chain links TRBV5-6 to TRBJ1-3; D unclear. The CDR3 runs to 13 residues. V was trimmed by 1 base and J by 8 bases, leaving 10 bases between them. The germline gives CDR1 SGHDT, CDR2 YYEEEE.

The chain has TRBV7-6 and TRBJ1-2; 8 bases fit TRBD1. V trimming: 4 bases; J trimming: 6 bases; junction bases outside the gene matches: 7. Germline lookup yields CDR1 SGHVS and CDR2 FNYEAQ. The CDR3 runs 14 residues. The CDR3 region has the DNA TGTGCCAGCAGCTCACGGACAGGGATGGATGGCTACACCTTC. Its protein product is CASSSRTGMDGYTF.

V and J are TRBV5-1 and TRBJ2-7; weak D call: TRBD2 (5 bases). V lost 0 bases and J lost 1, with 11 bases in between. This CDR3 is 15 amino acids long. The germline CDR1 and CDR2 sequences are SGHRS and YFSETQ. In DNA, the CDR3 is TGCGCCAGCAGCTTGGAACTAGATCATTCCTACGAGCAGTACTTC. This sequence encodes CASSLELDHSYEQYF. The complete variable domain, with remaining parts taken from reference TRBV5-1 and TRBJ2-7, reads KAGVTQTPRYLIKTRGQQVTLSCSPISGHRSVSWYQQTPGQGLQFLFEYFSETQRNKGNFPGRFSGRQFSNSRSEMNVSTLELGDSALYLCASSLELDHSYEQYFGPGTRLTVT.

The gene calls are TRBV27 and TRBJ1-5; no clear D. The CDR3 loop spans 13 amino acids. V was trimmed by 6 bases and J by 1 base, leaving 7 bases between them. CDR1 is MNHEY and CDR2 is SMNVEV in the germline V gene (reference sequence). This chain's CDR3 is CASSLGSNQPQHF. The CDR3 DNA sequence: TGTGCCAGCAGCCTAGGGAGCAATCAGCCCCAGCATTTT.

V and J are TRBV5-1 and TRBJ2-3, with unresolved D. V shed 0 bases and J shed 4 bases, with 3 bases lying between them. Germline lookup yields CDR1 SGHRS and CDR2 YFSETQ. This CDR3 has 12 residues. The CDR3 DNA follows: TGCGCCAGCAGCTTGGTCCCAGATACGCAGTATTTT. Translated: CASSLVPDTQYF.

The V call is TRBV30, the J call TRBJ1-2; D is possibly TRBD1 (6 bases). CDR3 length: 19 amino acids. Germline V gene data show CDR1 as GTSNPN and CDR2 as SVGIG (reference sequence). Trimming removed 0 bases from V and 5 bases from J, with 28 bases in between. CDR3 sequence reads: CAWSVRLIFIGQTDYGYTF. The CDR3 DNA follows: TGTGCCTGGAGTGTACGCTTAATATTTATCGGACAGACTGATTATGGCTACACCTTC.

The chain carries TRBV9 and TRBJ1-1; TRBD1 is a possible D gene (5 bases). Germline lookup yields CDR1 SGDLS and CDR2 YYNGEE. There are 12 residues in the CDR3. The germline V and J ends were trimmed by 4 bases and 7 bases, with 11 bases remaining between them. The CDR3 is CASSPRDGEAFF. The CDR3 DNA reads TGTGCCAGCAGCCCACGGGACGGTGAAGCTTTCTTT.

This chain uses TRBV10-3 with TRBJ2-3; the match to TRBD1 covers 10 bases. CDR1 is ENHRY and CDR2 is SYGVKD in the germline V gene. This CDR3 contains 17 residues. Trimming at V came to 0 bases and at J to 4 bases, leaving 7 bases not matched to a gene. CDR3 nucleotide sequence: TGTGCCATCAGTGAGTCGACAGGGGGCAGGGGAGCAGATACGCAGTATTTT. Amino acids: CAISESTGGRGADTQYF.

J is TRBJ1-5 and V is TRBV5-6; the D is unclear. Germline V gene lookup returns CDR1 SGHDT and CDR2 YYEEEE. The CDR3 runs 15 residues. The V and J ends lost 4 bases and 4 bases respectively, with 15 bases between them. The CDR3 sequence is CASSPDPNSNQPQHF. CDR3 sequence (DNA): TGTGCCAGCAGCCCTGACCCGAACTCGAATCAGCCCCAGCATTTT.

This sequence joins TRBV5-1 and TRBJ2-7; D unclear. V lost 0 bases, J lost 5 bases, and 9 bases lay in between. The CDR3 has 13 amino acids. CDR1 and CDR2 (germline): SGHRS, YFSETQ. CDR3 amino acids: CASSLVATDEQYF. The CDR3 DNA reads TGCGCCAGCAGCTTGGTAGCTACCGACGAGCAGTACTTC.

The chain combines TRBV4-3 with TRBJ1-5, with D possibly TRBD1 on 5 matching bases. V lost 3 bases and J 7 bases, leaving 13 bases between the germline ends. CDR3 length: 14 residues. The germline V gene encodes CDR1 LGHNA and CDR2 YSLEER. CDR3 protein: CASSQGRGEQPQHF. Written as DNA, the CDR3 is TGCGCCAGCAGCCAGGGGAGGGGTGAACAGCCCCAGCATTTT.

The chain links TRBV5-4 to TRBJ1-5; D is perhaps TRBD1 (6 bases). The CDR3 totals 15 residues. V was cut by 2 bases and J by 0 bases, with 9 bases left in between. Germline V gene data show CDR1 as SGHNT and CDR2 as YYREEE (reference sequence). The CDR3 DNA sequence: TGTGCCAGCAGCTTCAACAGGGCTAGCAATCAGCCCCAGCATTTT. It yields the protein CASSFNRASNQPQHF.

This chain joins TRBV5-6 and TRBJ2-2; D unresolved. V shed 1 base and J shed 1 base, with 5 bases lying between them. From germline, CDR1 is SGHDT and CDR2 YYEEEE. The CDR3 runs 14 residues. This chain's CDR3 is CASSLNRNTGELFF. The CDR3 region has the DNA TGTGCCAGCAGCTTGAATCGGAACACCGGGGAGCTGTTTTTT.

The rearrangement links TRBV27 to TRBJ1-1; no firm D call. Between the trimmed V and J ends, which lost 7 bases and 3 bases, there was a span of 12 bases. The CDR3 is 13 amino acids. The germline V gene has CDR1 MNHEY and CDR2 SMNVEV (reference sequence). CDR3 protein: CASKGRIDTEAFF. CDR3 coding DNA: TGTGCCAGCAAAGGTAGGATCGACACTGAAGCTTTCTTT.

The V and J genes are TRBV2 and TRBJ2-7, with 7 bases fitting TRBD1. The CDR3 runs to 16 residues. J gave up 0 bases and V 7 bases, and 12 bases lay outside the gene matches. From germline, CDR1 is SNHLY and CDR2 FYNNEI. The CDR3 loop is CASKNSGQSTSYEQYF. CDR3 coding DNA: TGTGCCAGCAAAAACTCGGGACAGTCCACCTCCTACGAGCAGTACTTC.

The chain couples TRBV6-1 to TRBJ2-7; 9 positions match TRBD2. The V gene end was trimmed by 5 bases and the J gene end by 6 bases; junction bases not matched to a gene: 5. This CDR3 contains 13 residues. CDR1 and CDR2 from the germline V gene are MNHNS and SASEGT. The CDR3 DNA is TGTGCCAGCAGTCTGGGACTAGCAGGCGAGCAGTACTTC. As protein: CASSLGLAGEQYF.

The chain employs TRBV7-2 and TRBJ1-3; D is unclear. Trimming removed 2 bases at V and 2 bases at J, with 10 bases between. The CDR3 sequence is 15 residues long. Germline CDR1 reads SGHTA; CDR2 reads FQGNSA. CDR3 sequence: CASSLWAGTGNTIYF. The CDR3 coding sequence is TGTGCCAGCAGCTTATGGGCGGGCACTGGAAACACCATATATTTT. Full variable domain (remainder filled in from reference TRBV7-2 and TRBJ1-3): GAGVSQSPSNKVTEKGKDVELRCDPISGHTALYWYRQSLGQGLEFLIYFQGNSAPDKSGLPSDRFSAERTGGSVSTLTIQRTQQEDSAVYLCASSLWAGTGNTIYFGEGSWLTVV.

CDR3 coding DNA: TGCAGCGTTGAAGGGACAGGGGACGAGCAGTACTTC. Translated: CSVEGTGDEQYF. This rearrangement joins TRBV29-1 to TRBJ2-5; 9 nucleotides align to TRBD1. The DNA end is a closer match to TRBJ2-7, so the J assignment may be wrong. This CDR3 comprises 12 residues. Germline CDR1 and CDR2: SQVTM and ANQGSEA.

The chain combines TRBV6-1 with TRBJ1-5; the D is unclear. Trimming removed 6 bases from V and 3 bases from J, with 9 bases in between. CDR1 is MNHNS, CDR2 SASEGT, per germline. The CDR3 extends over 13 amino acids. The CDR3 loop reads CASSPLTNQPQHF. The CDR3 bases are TGTGCCAGCAGCCCTCTCACCAATCAGCCCCAGCATTTT.

Turning to this clone: The junction differs from germline at one of its ends, possibly a read error. This chain joins TRBV2 and TRBJ2-5; the D gene is possibly TRBD2 (6 bases). Germline assignment: CDR1 SNHLY and CDR2 FYNNEI. The length of the CDR3 is 13 residues. The CDR3 reads CASSGRERETRYF. In DNA form, the CDR3 reads TGTGCCAGCAGTGGCCGGGAGAGGGAGACCCGGTACTTC.

This chain links TRBV11-2 with TRBJ1-2; D is unclear. The CDR3 is 14 residues long. The V gene lost 2 bases and the J gene lost 8 bases, with 15 bases spanning the gap. CDR1 and CDR2 from the germline V gene are SGHAT and FQNNGV. CDR3 protein: CASSLPEASDGYTF. Here the CDR3 DNA reads TGTGCCAGCAGCTTACCCGAGGCTTCTGACGGCTACACCTTC.

V usage is TRBV11-2 and J usage is TRBJ2-1; 7 bases match TRBD1. There are 16 residues in the CDR3. Per germline, CDR1 SGHAT and CDR2 FQNNGV. The ends lost 5 bases at V and 2 bases at J; junction bases unmatched: 9. CDR3 DNA sequence: TGTGCCAGCAGCGGTTATACAGGGGCCCCCTACAATGAGCAGTTCTTC. Translated, it gives CASSGYTGAPYNEQFF.

CDR3 nucleotide sequence: TGCGCCAGCAGATCTGGTGGGGGGCCAGATACGCAGTATTTT. Translation gives CASRSGGGPDTQYF. The chain recombines TRBV5-1 with TRBJ2-3; D is perhaps TRBD1 or TRBD2 (6 bases each). Germline-derived CDR1 and CDR2 are SGHRS and YFSETQ. The CDR3 is made up of 14 amino acids. V gave up 5 bases and J gave up 4 bases, with 14 bases separating them.

The J gene is TRBJ1-5, the V gene TRBV6-5; 7 bases match TRBD1. The length of the CDR3 is 15 residues. In germline, CDR1 is MNHEY, CDR2 SVGAGI. The trim removed 5 bases at V and 1 base at J, leaving 5 bases unmatched. The CDR3 bases are TGTGCCAGCAGTCTGCAGGGGGGAAGCAATCAGCCCCAGCATTTT. This translates into CASSLQGGSNQPQHF.